This record concerns one T cell receptor beta chain sequence. This specimen belongs to a study of CD8 T cells in ankylosing spondylitis. Trimming stripped 5 bases from V and 8 bases from J, with 17 bases between. Germline CDR1 reads SGHRS; CDR2 reads YFSETQ. The length of the CDR3 is 14 residues. TCRdb ran MiXCR on the 5' RACE reads and lists one entry per CDR3 protein. The sample shows a few hundred thousand distinct CDR3 sequences, around a tenth of them seen only once. This clonotype was obtained from a female donor with ankylosing spondylitis or in good health (not recorded which). J is TRBJ2-1 and V is TRBV5-1; perhaps D is TRBD1 or TRBD2 (5 bases each). Source material: blood, either unsorted or a sorted T cell fraction (not recorded which). This CDR3 is CASSYTGTKDEQFF. The CDR3 bases are TGCGCCAGCAGTTACACCGGGACCAAAGATGAGCAGTTCTTC.